The clone carrying this TCR beta chain was observed at least ten times. The data derive from a study of response to subunit inactivated influenza vaccine. In TCRdb, the RT-PCR reads were re-called with MiXCR into one record per CDR3 protein. This sample has approximately 700,000 distinct CDR3 sequences, with about a sixth found just once. Trimming at V came to 1 base and at J to 2 bases, leaving 14 bases not matched to a gene. Germline V gives CDR1 SGDLS, CDR2 YYNGEE. The CDR3 has 19 residues. The V call is TRBV9, the J call TRBJ2-1, with 8 bases aligning to TRBD2. This receptor was taken from a man over 45 who received an inactivated influenza vaccine. Source: PBMCs from blood, taken roughly 13 days after vaccination. This chain's CDR3 is CASSVFALAGKGPYNEQFF. Written as DNA, the CDR3 is TGTGCCAGCAGCGTATTTGCTTTAGCGGGAAAGGGGCCCTACAATGAGCAGTTCTTC.